The present entry profiles one TCR beta chain with its context. Its antigen is still unknown. This sample is part of a study of shared clonotypes between healthy human individuals. Study findings and constraints: Generally, estimated richness proved larger in naive subsets than it did in memory subsets. Limitation of the genetic and exposure-history diversity represented came from the few donors.

In the naive CD8 group, cells lacked CD45RO and were positively selected for CCR7, so terminally differentiated effector memory CD45RA+ cells were left out. This CDR3 region has 16 residues. Deletions cut 0 bases from V and 5 bases from J, with 15 bases between. Germline V lookup: CDR1 WNHNN, CDR2 SYGVQD (reference sequence). Repertoires were generated with immunoSEQ multiplex PCR, while TCRdb's copy carries only in-frame clones and drops some. The data contain approximately 2,200,000 clones, 85% to 95% of them singletons. This TCR was sampled from a man between 18 and 35 years old in good health. Some clones in this sample may be carry-over from other donors' samples. The sequencing sample was made of naive CD8+ T cells from PBMCs. The chain recombines TRBV10-1 with TRBJ2-3; tentative D call: TRBD1 (5 bases). CDR3 in amino acids: CASSESGLGDRDTQYF. The CDR3 DNA is TGCGCCAGCAGTGAGTCGGGCCTAGGAGACAGAGATACGCAGTATTTT.